This is a list of T cell receptor beta chains from one sample in a study of T cell responses to AZD1222 COVID-19 vaccine. Profiled with immunoSEQ multiplex PCR; TCRdb holds only in-frame clones, not every one. The table includes about 120,000 clones, about nine tenths detected once. Specimen: peripheral blood, collected on day 0 of AZD1222 vaccination. The receptors stem from an adult in good health. CDR3s include the opening cysteine and the closing phenylalanine or tryptophan. The order of the fields is D gene, V gene, J gene, clone size, CDR3 length, CDR3 protein, CDR3 DNA. D genes are given only for firm matches. Clone size is shown for a subset of rows, as once, few, many or a class of expanded clone.

.,TRBV7-2,TRBJ2-1,.,18,CASSSGGRVRDAGNEQFF,TGTGCCAGCAGCTCGGGGGGCCGCGTGCGGGACGCCGGGAATGAGCAGTTCTTC
.,TRBV6-5,TRBJ2-3,.,15,CASSYSSAGTDTQYF,TGTGCCAGCAGTTACTCGAGTGCGGGCACAGATACGCAGTATTTT
TRBD2,TRBV7-2,TRBJ2-3,.,19,CASSFIWGGLAGRGDTQYF,TGTGCCAGCAGCTTTATTTGGGGGGGACTAGCGGGAAGAGGAGATACGCAGTATTTT
.,TRBV5-1,TRBJ1-2,.,14,CASSLGGEIYGYTF,TGCGCCAGCAGCTTGGGTGGCGAGATCTATGGCTACACCTTC
TRBD1,TRBV28,TRBJ1-1,.,14,CASSKGQGLAEAFF,TGTGCCAGCAGCAAAGGACAGGGGCTAGCTGAAGCTTTCTTT
.,TRBV9,TRBJ2-1,once,15,CASSDPRGAHNEQFF,TGTGCCAGCAGCGACCCCCGGGGGGCCCACAATGAGCAGTTCTTC
.,TRBV30,TRBJ1-3,once,14,CAWSVNQQGNTIYF,TGTGCCTGGAGTGTAAACCAACAGGGAAACACCATATATTTT
.,TRBV23-1,TRBJ2-7,.,19,CASAPDSPTPGSWSYEQYF,TGCGCCAGCGCCCCGGACAGTCCAACACCCGGCAGTTGGTCCTACGAGCAGTACTTC
.,TRBV28,TRBJ2-2,once,15,CASSPPPLNTGELFF,TGTGCCAGCAGTCCCCCCCCTCTCAACACCGGGGAGCTGTTTTTT
.,TRBV19,TRBJ2-1,.,15,CASIRTGSSYNEQFF,TGTGCCAGTATCCGGACGGGGAGCTCCTACAATGAGCAGTTCTTC
.,TRBV6-5,TRBJ1-1,.,13,CASLGRMNTEAFF,TGTGCCAGCCTGGGACGGATGAACACTGAAGCTTTCTTT
.,TRBV9,TRBJ1-1,.,14,CASSVRQVDTEAFF,TGTGCCAGCAGCGTCCGACAGGTGGACACTGAAGCTTTCTTT
TRBD1,TRBV29-1,TRBJ1-2,.,13,CSVEEGQGLIYTF,TGCAGCGTTGAAGAGGGACAGGGGCTCATCTACACCTTC
.,TRBV28,TRBJ2-3,.,14,CASSSPAGTDTQYF,TGTGCCAGCAGTTCCCCGGCGGGCACAGATACGCAGTATTTT
.,TRBV29-1,TRBJ1-1,.,12,CSVEGAGAKAFF,TGCAGCGTTGAAGGGGCAGGGGCTAAAGCTTTCTTT
.,TRBV14,TRBJ2-1,once,14,CASSQVGGTHEQFF,TGTGCCAGCAGCCAAGTGGGCGGGACCCATGAGCAGTTCTTC
TRBD2,TRBV27,TRBJ2-7,few,18,CASSLYPPTSGRTYEQYF,TGTGCCAGCAGTTTATACCCCCCGACTAGCGGGAGGACCTACGAGCAGTACTTC
.,TRBV3-1/TRBV3-2,TRBJ1-4,.,12,CASSQDGEKLFF,TGTGCCAGCAGCCAAGACGGCGAAAAACTGTTTTTT
.,TRBV29-1,TRBJ2-3,.,13,CSVLGQYTDTQYF,TGCAGCGTCCTGGGGCAATATACAGATACGCAGTATTTT
TRBD1,TRBV27,TRBJ2-6,.,17,CASSPGTGVAGANVLTF,TGTGCCAGCAGTCCAGGGACAGGGGTGGCTGGGGCCAACGTCCTGACTTTC
.,TRBV30,TRBJ1-2,.,13,CAWSVLGPRGYTF,TGTGCCTGGAGTGTGCTGGGTCCCAGGGGCTACACCTTC
TRBD1,TRBV14,TRBJ2-7,.,14,CASAPQGASYEQYF,TGTGCCAGCGCTCCTCAGGGGGCCTCCTACGAGCAGTACTTC
.,TRBV6-2/TRBV6-3,TRBJ1-4,.,17,CASSPHGRRGTNEKLFF,TGTGCCAGCAGTCCACATGGCAGAAGGGGGACTAATGAAAAACTGTTTTTT
.,TRBV7-8,TRBJ2-3,.,16,CASSLKQLLSTDTQYF,TGTGCCAGCAGCTTAAAGCAGCTACTGAGCACAGATACGCAGTATTTT
TRBD1,TRBV28,TRBJ1-5,.,12,CASSTGGQPQHF,TGTGCCAGCAGTACAGGGGGTCAGCCCCAGCATTTT
.,TRBV28,TRBJ1-6,.,15,CASSRLTGINSPLHF,TGTGCCAGCAGCCGCCTGACAGGAATTAATTCACCCCTCCACTTT
.,TRBV5-1,TRBJ2-7,.,13,CASSLDLQHEQYF,TGCGCCAGCAGCTTGGATCTACAACACGAGCAGTACTTC
.,TRBV19,TRBJ1-5,.,14,CASSIVVNNPPQHF,TGTGCCAGTAGTATAGTCGTCAATAATCCGCCCCAGCATTTT
.,TRBV6-7,TRBJ1-4,.,11,CASSRRGELFF,TGTGCCAGCAGTCGGAGGGGAGAACTGTTTTTT
.,TRBV7-8,TRBJ2-1,few,13,CASSLSGYTEQFF,TGTGCCAGCAGCTTATCTGGCTACACGGAGCAGTTCTTC
TRBD2,TRBV10-1,TRBJ2-2,.,19,CASSVRRASGVSNTGELFF,TGCGCCAGCAGTGTCAGAAGGGCTAGCGGGGTATCGAACACCGGGGAGCTGTTTTTT